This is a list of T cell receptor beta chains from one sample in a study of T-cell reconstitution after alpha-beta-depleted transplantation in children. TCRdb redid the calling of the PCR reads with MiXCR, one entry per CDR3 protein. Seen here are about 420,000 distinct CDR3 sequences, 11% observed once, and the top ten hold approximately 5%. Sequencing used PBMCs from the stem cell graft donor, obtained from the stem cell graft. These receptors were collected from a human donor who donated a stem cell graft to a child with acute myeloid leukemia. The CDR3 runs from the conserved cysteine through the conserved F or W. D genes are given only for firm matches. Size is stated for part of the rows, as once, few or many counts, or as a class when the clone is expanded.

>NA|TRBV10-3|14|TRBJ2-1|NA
CAISARGTEREQFF
TGTGCCATCAGTGCCCGCGGGACTGAACGGGAGCAGTTCTTC
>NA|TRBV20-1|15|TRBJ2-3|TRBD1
CSASTRQGYRDTQYF
TGCAGTGCTAGCACCCGACAGGGGTATCGTGATACGCAGTATTTT
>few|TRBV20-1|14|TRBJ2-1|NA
CSANRRVGYNEQFF
TGCAGTGCTAATCGACGGGTGGGGTACAATGAGCAGTTCTTC
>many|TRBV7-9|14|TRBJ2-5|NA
CASSLFQGGETQYF
TGTGCCAGCAGCTTATTTCAGGGTGGAGAGACCCAGTACTTC
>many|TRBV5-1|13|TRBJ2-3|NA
CASSLLSTDTQYF
TGTGCCAGCAGTTTACTCTCCACAGATACGCAGTATTTT
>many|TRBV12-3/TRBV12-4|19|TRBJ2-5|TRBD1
CASSFRSVLADRAKETQYF
TGTGCCAGCAGTTTTAGATCGGTCTTGGCCGACAGGGCAAAAGAGACCCAGTACTTC
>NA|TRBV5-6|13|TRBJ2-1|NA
CASSPPGGHEQFF
TGTGCCAGCTCACCCCCAGGGGGGCATGAGCAGTTCTTC
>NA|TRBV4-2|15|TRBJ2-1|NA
CASSQDSEGTLEQFF
TGTGCCAGCAGCCAAGACTCGGAGGGCACTCTTGAGCAGTTCTTC
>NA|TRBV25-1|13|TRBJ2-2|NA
CASRSTAVGELFF
TGTGCCAGCAGATCAACAGCGGTCGGGGAGCTGTTTTTT
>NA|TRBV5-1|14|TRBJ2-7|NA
CASSLASLSNEQYF
TGCGCCAGCAGCTTGGCATCGCTCAGCAACGAGCAGTACTTC
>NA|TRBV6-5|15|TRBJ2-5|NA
CASSYTQGPGETQYF
TGTGCCAGCAGTTACACACAGGGCCCTGGGGAGACCCAGTACTTC
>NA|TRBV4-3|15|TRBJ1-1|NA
CASSQDYRAYTEAFF
TGCGCCAGCAGCCAAGATTACAGGGCGTACACTGAAGCTTTCTTT
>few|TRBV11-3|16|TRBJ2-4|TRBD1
CASSPRTGERENIQYF
TGTGCCAGCAGCCCCCGGACAGGGGAAAGGGAAAACATTCAGTACTTC
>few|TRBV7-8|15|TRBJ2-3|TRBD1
CASSTYETGVGTQYF
TGTGCCAGCAGCACCTACGAGACAGGGGTCGGTACGCAGTATTTT
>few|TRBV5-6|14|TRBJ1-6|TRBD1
CASSLAGQSSPLHF
TGTGCCAGCAGCTTGGCGGGACAGAGTTCACCCCTCCACTTT
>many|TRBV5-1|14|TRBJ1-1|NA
CASSLAVSGTEAFF
TGCGCCAGCAGCTTGGCCGTTTCGGGCACTGAAGCTTTCTTT
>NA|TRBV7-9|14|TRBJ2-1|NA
CASSSTLEVNEQFF
TGTGCCAGCAGCTCTACCCTAGAGGTTAACGAGCAGTTCTTC